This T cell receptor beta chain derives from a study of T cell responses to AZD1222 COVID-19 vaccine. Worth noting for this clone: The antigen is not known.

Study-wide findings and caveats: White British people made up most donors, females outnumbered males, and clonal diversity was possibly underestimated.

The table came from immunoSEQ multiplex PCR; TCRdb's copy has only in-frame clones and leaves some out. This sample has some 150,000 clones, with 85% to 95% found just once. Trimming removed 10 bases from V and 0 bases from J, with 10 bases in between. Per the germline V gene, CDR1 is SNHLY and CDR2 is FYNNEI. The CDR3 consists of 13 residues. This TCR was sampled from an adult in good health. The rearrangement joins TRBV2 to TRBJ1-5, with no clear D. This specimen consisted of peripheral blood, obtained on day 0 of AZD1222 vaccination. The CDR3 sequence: CATGLISNQPQHF. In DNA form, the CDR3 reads TGTGCCACCGGACTTATTAGCAATCAGCCCCAGCATTTT. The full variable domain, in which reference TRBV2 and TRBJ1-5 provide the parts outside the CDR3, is EPEVTQTPSHQVTQMGQEVILRCVPISNHLYFYWYRQILGQKVEFLVSFYNNEISEKSEIFDDQFSVERPDGSNFTLKIRSTKLEDSAMYFCATGLISNQPQHFGDGTRLSIL.